The rows below give T cell receptor beta chains drawn from one sample of a study of PD-1 blockade in classical Hodgkin lymphoma. Data came from immunoSEQ multiplex PCR; TCRdb stores just in-frame clones and leaves some out. The sample holds about 93,000 clones, about 77% seen once. The sample in question was peripheral blood mononuclear cells (PBMCs), obtained before the fourth cycle of nivolumab. These receptor sequences come from a human donor with classical Hodgkin lymphoma. The CDR3 runs from the conserved cysteine through the conserved F or W.

len,v_gene,CDR3aa
16,TRBV5-1,CASSLLPLKQESEQYF
14,TRBV6-5,CASRGHGPPYEQYF
15,TRBV10-3,CAISESRVVGTEAFF
15,TRBV4-2,CASSQTGTTSNEQFF
15,TRBV5-4,CASSLGSGTYNEQFF
15,TRBV5-1,CASSPDRGAKNIQYF
13,TRBV11-3,CASSLEGSDTQYF
11,TRBV29-1,CSVVRVREQFF
12,TRBV6-5,CASVANTGELFF
12,TRBV19,CASSIAGMKLFF
14,TRBV2,CASSEVGRITEAFF
18,TRBV18,CASSPSPTGESGANVLTF
14,TRBV13,CASSLRDRGSGYTF
14,TRBV2,CASNAGTGQETQYF
14,TRBV28,CASSPLDRVYGYTF
17,TRBV2,CASRGLAGVSNTGELFF
13,TRBV10-3,CAISEGSEETQYF
15,TRBV5-6,CASSFGTGGLGEQYF
11,TRBV6-6,CASGGQGAFSF
17,TRBV13,CASSLTGTFGSGETQYF
16,TRBV5-1,CASSPGGGFNNSPLHF
14,TRBV9,CASSVEAGANVLTF